The T cell receptor beta chain described here comes from a study of cytomegalovirus exposure and HLA in healthy donors. CDR1 and CDR2 (germline): SNHLY, FYNNEI. V lost 7 bases and J lost 3, with 15 bases in between. CDR3 size: 14 residues. A multiplex PCR was run with 60 Vbeta primers and 13 Jbeta primers. Profiled with immunoSEQ multiplex PCR; TCRdb holds only in-frame clones, not every one. The repertoire has 150,000 to 200,000 clones, 77% of them found once; the top ten carry around 7%. Notes on the study in general: The study labeled 150 to 200 TCR beta chains cytomegalovirus-associated. In a later analysis, HLA-C alleles had the fewest associated TCRs, DRB1 alleles the most.

About this clone itself: The antigen is unknown.

This chain links TRBV2 with TRBJ1-2; D call uncertain. The material sequenced was PBMCs. The sequence came from a male donor in good health and CMV-seropositive. The CDR3 protein is CASKPPFTDYGYTF. The CDR3 nucleotides read TGTGCCAGCAAGCCCCCCTTTACGGACTATGGCTACACCTTC.